The rows below give T cell receptor beta chains drawn from one sample of a study of shared clonotypes between healthy human individuals. Generated by immunoSEQ multiplex PCR, the TCRdb table keeps only in-frame clones and is missing some. The data show 490,000 or so clones, about 82% seen once. The sample consisted of PBMCs. The source is a middle-aged woman in good health. Some clones in this sample may be carry-over from other donors' samples. The CDR3 runs from the conserved cysteine through the conserved F or W. A D gene is named only where the DNA matches it firmly. Rows give clone size only sometimes, using once, few, many, or a class for an expanded clone.

d_call | clone_size | j_call | v_call | cdr3_aa | cdr3_nt
TRBD2 | NA | TRBJ2-1 | TRBV5-1 | CASSLYIIAGGAYNEQFF | TGCGCCAGCAGCTTGTACATAATAGCGGGAGGGGCCTACAATGAGCAGTTCTTC
TRBD1 | once | TRBJ1-2 | TRBV11-1 | CASSPRDRGQVGYTF | TGTGCCAGCAGCCCCCGGGACAGGGGGCAGGTTGGCTACACCTTC
TRBD1 | NA | TRBJ1-5 | TRBV19 | CASTRDSYQPQHF | TGTGCCAGTACTAGGGACAGCTATCAGCCCCAGCATTTT
NA | NA | TRBJ2-5 | TRBV30 | CAWSIRGSSQETQYF | TGTGCCTGGAGTATCAGGGGCAGCAGCCAAGAGACCCAGTACTTC
NA | few | TRBJ1-1 | TRBV11-1 | CASSLFGRHLNTEAFF | TGTGCCAGCAGCTTATTTGGCCGACATCTGAACACTGAAGCTTTCTTT
TRBD2 | NA | TRBJ2-1 | TRBV7-3 | CASSQAGTTYNEQFF | TGTGCCAGCAGCCAAGCCGGGACTACCTACAATGAGCAGTTCTTC
TRBD2 | NA | TRBJ2-2 | TRBV29-1 | CSVNSGSRTGELFF | TGCAGCGTTAATAGCGGGAGCCGCACCGGGGAGCTGTTTTTT
TRBD2 | NA | TRBJ2-3 | TRBV2 | CASRAQGGSTDTQYF | TGTGCCAGCAGAGCGCAGGGAGGGAGCACAGATACGCAGTATTTT
TRBD2 | NA | TRBJ2-1 | TRBV27 | CASSFSGTEQFF | TGTGCCAGCAGTTTTAGCGGGACTGAGCAGTTCTTC
TRBD2 | NA | TRBJ2-7 | TRBV28 | CASSFPTSGSPPIYEQYF | TGTGCCAGCAGTTTCCCTACTAGCGGGAGCCCCCCTATCTACGAGCAGTACTTC
TRBD1 | NA | TRBJ2-2 | TRBV9 | CASRDRVNTGELFF | TGTGCCAGCAGGGACAGGGTAAACACCGGGGAGCTGTTTTTT
TRBD2 | NA | TRBJ2-5 | TRBV5-1 | CASSSKGLAGTQETQYF | TGCGCCAGCAGCTCAAAGGGACTAGCGGGGACGCAAGAGACCCAGTACTTC
NA | many | TRBJ1-1 | TRBV27 | CASSLRVAGTEAFF | TGTGCCAGCAGCCTCAGGGTGGCGGGTACTGAAGCTTTCTTT
TRBD1 | NA | TRBJ2-1 | TRBV18 | CAKPDRGRLIYNEQFF | TGTGCCAAACCGGACAGGGGGCGACTAATCTACAATGAGCAGTTCTTC
NA | few | TRBJ2-2 | TRBV27 | CASRARVFANTGELFF | TGTGCCAGCAGGGCCCGTGTATTCGCGAACACCGGGGAGCTGTTTTTT
NA | NA | TRBJ2-1 | TRBV2 | CASSEGSGAYNEQFF | TGTGCCAGCAGTGAAGGAAGCGGAGCCTACAATGAGCAGTTCTTC
NA | NA | TRBJ1-3 | TRBV2 | CASSEGMATGNTIYF | TGTGCCAGCAGTGAAGGGATGGCGACTGGAAACACCATATATTTT
TRBD2 | NA | TRBJ2-3 | TRBV7-3 | CASSFLQLAGTDTQYF | TGTGCCAGCAGCTTCCTTCAACTAGCGGGCACAGATACGCAGTATTTT
TRBD1 | few | TRBJ1-5 | TRBV9 | CASSLDRDGQPQHF | TGTGCCAGCAGCCTAGACAGGGACGGTCAGCCCCAGCATTTT
NA | NA | TRBJ2-3 | TRBV7-6 | CASSPLLQTSTDTQYF | TGTGCCAGCAGCCCCCTACTGCAGACTAGCACAGATACGCAGTATTTT
NA | NA | TRBJ2-3 | TRBV19 | CASSRRTPADTQYF | TGTGCCAGTAGTAGGAGGACCCCGGCAGATACGCAGTATTTT
NA | NA | TRBJ2-7 | TRBV2 | CASLGWDEQYF | TGTGCCAGCCTGGGGTGGGACGAGCAGTACTTC
NA | NA | TRBJ1-3 | TRBV30 | CAWSVPLRVSGNTIYF | TGTGCCTGGAGTGTCCCACTAAGGGTTTCTGGAAACACCATATATTTT
NA | once | TRBJ1-3 | TRBV7-6 | CASSPIPLAGNTIYF | TGTGCCAGCAGCCCCATCCCCTTGGCTGGAAACACCATATATTTT
NA | NA | TRBJ2-2 | TRBV28 | CASRRPSSNTGELFF | TGTGCCAGCCGTCGACCCAGCTCTAACACCGGGGAGCTGTTTTTT
TRBD2 | NA | TRBJ2-1 | TRBV6-5 | CASSYSGRDGEQFF | TGTGCCAGCAGTTATAGCGGGAGGGACGGTGAGCAGTTCTTC
NA | NA | TRBJ2-3 | TRBV2 | CASGRIGGRTDTQYF | TGTGCCAGCGGACGAATCGGGGGACGCACAGATACGCAGTATTTT
NA | few | TRBJ1-2 | TRBV7-9 | CASSLGGRGYGYTF | TGTGCCAGCAGCTTAGGGGGCAGGGGATATGGCTACACCTTC
NA | NA | TRBJ1-3 | TRBV7-2 | CASSLGSGLSSGNTIYF | TGTGCCAGCAGCTTAGGGTCTGGGTTGAGCTCTGGAAACACCATATATTTT
NA | NA | TRBJ2-3 | TRBV9 | CASSSPRGRSTDTQYF | TGTGCCAGCAGCTCCCCCCGTGGCAGAAGCACAGATACGCAGTATTTT
NA | NA | TRBJ2-7 | TRBV30 | CAWSVRGLYEQYF | TGTGCCTGGAGTGTTAGAGGTTTGTACGAGCAGTACTTC
TRBD1 | NA | TRBJ1-2 | TRBV4-3 | CASSQAGTGTVYGYTF | TGCGCCAGCAGCCAAGCTGGGACAGGGACAGTCTATGGCTACACCTTC
NA | NA | TRBJ2-7 | TRBV11-2 | CASSLDRSYEQYF | TGTGCCAGCAGCTTAGATCGCTCTTACGAGCAGTACTTC
NA | NA | TRBJ2-7 | TRBV5-4 | CASSLDPGAYEQYF | TGTGCCAGCAGCTTGGACCCTGGGGCTTACGAGCAGTACTTC
NA | NA | TRBJ2-1 | TRBV25-1 | CASSGPGQLSYNEQFF | TGTGCCAGCAGTGGGCCCGGACAGCTCTCCTACAATGAGCAGTTCTTC
NA | NA | TRBJ2-3 | TRBV2 | CASSATSSTDTQYF | TGTGCCAGCAGTGCCACTAGCAGCACAGATACGCAGTATTTT
TRBD2 | NA | TRBJ2-1 | TRBV19 | CASSSRLSGRVYEQFF | TGTGCCAGTAGTTCAAGACTAAGCGGGAGGGTCTATGAGCAGTTCTTC
NA | many | TRBJ2-7 | TRBV6-1 | CASLRDILTDEQYF | TGTGCCAGCCTCCGGGACATCCTTACTGACGAGCAGTACTTC
NA | NA | TRBJ2-7 | TRBV6-5 | CASSYLTTRYEQYF | TGTGCCAGCAGTTACCTGACTACTAGATACGAGCAGTACTTC
NA | NA | TRBJ2-7 | TRBV10-1 | CASSPIMGGYEQYF | TGCGCCAGCAGCCCTATCATGGGCGGCTACGAGCAGTACTTC
NA | NA | TRBJ2-3 | TRBV18 | CASSSSSTDTQYF | TGTGCCAGCTCATCGAGTAGTACAGATACGCAGTATTTT
TRBD1 | NA | TRBJ1-2 | TRBV6-1 | CASSERDRAYYGYTF | TGTGCCAGCAGTGAAAGGGACAGGGCTTACTATGGCTACACCTTC
NA | NA | TRBJ2-5 | TRBV7-8 | CASRNPRGSERNLEETQYF | TGTGCCAGCAGAAACCCAAGGGGTAGCGAGAGAAATCTTGAAGAGACCCAGTACTTC
TRBD1 | many | TRBJ1-4 | TRBV4-1 | CASSQGYRGANEKLFF | TGCGCCAGCAGCCAAGGTTACAGGGGGGCTAATGAAAAACTGTTTTTT
NA | few | TRBJ2-7 | TRBV6-6 | CASRRDAPPYEQYF | TGTGCCAGCAGGAGGGACGCGCCGCCCTACGAGCAGTACTTC
NA | NA | TRBJ1-2 | TRBV19 | CASSIWKNYGYTF | TGTGCCAGTAGTATATGGAAGAACTATGGCTACACCTTC
NA | NA | TRBJ1-1 | TRBV6-6 | CASSYSQGDNTEAFF | TGTGCCAGCAGTTACTCACAGGGAGATAACACTGAAGCTTTCTTT
NA | NA | TRBJ2-5 | TRBV12-2 | CASRLGLAESYGETQYF | TGTGCAAGTCGCCTTGGACTAGCGGAATCATACGGGGAGACCCAGTACTTC
TRBD2 | NA | TRBJ2-1 | TRBV7-2 | CASSLRLAGTVEQFF | TGTGCCAGCAGCTTAAGACTAGCGGGAACCGTTGAGCAGTTCTTC
NA | NA | TRBJ1-1 | TRBV2 | CASSGWGSNTEAFF | TGTGCCAGCAGTGGGTGGGGATCGAACACTGAAGCTTTCTTT
NA | NA | TRBJ1-1 | TRBV7-2 | CASSLVRGPGRAEAFF | TGTGCCAGCAGCTTAGTGAGGGGCCCGGGTCGGGCTGAAGCTTTCTTT
NA | NA | TRBJ2-7 | TRBV5-1 | CASSLTGENYEQYF | TGCGCCAGCAGCTTAACGGGAGAGAACTACGAGCAGTACTTC
NA | few | TRBJ2-2 | TRBV2 | CASTRTSGELFF | TGTGCCAGCACTCGGACCAGCGGGGAGCTGTTTTTT
TRBD2 | NA | TRBJ2-3 | TRBV7-2 | CASSPGLAGDTQYF | TGTGCCAGCAGCCCTGGACTAGCGGGAGATACGCAGTATTTT
TRBD2 | few | TRBJ2-5 | TRBV29-1 | CSVESGGQETQYF | TGCAGCGTTGAATCGGGAGGGCAAGAGACCCAGTACTTC
NA | NA | TRBJ2-1 | TRBV7-6 | CASSLADRQAMQFF | TGTGCCAGCAGCTTAGCAGATAGACAGGCTATGCAGTTCTTC